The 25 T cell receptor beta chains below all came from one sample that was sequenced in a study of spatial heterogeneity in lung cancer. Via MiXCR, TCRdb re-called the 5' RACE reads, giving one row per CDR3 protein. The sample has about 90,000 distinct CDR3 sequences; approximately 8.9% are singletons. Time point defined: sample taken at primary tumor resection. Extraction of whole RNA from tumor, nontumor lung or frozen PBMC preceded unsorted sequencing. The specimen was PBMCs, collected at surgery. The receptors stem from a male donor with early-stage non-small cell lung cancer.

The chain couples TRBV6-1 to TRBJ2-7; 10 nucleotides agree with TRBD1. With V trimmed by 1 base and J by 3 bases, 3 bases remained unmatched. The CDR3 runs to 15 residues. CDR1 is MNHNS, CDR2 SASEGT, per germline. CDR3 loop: CASSEGDRGFYEQYF. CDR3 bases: TGTGCCAGCAGTGAAGGGGACAGGGGATTCTACGAGCAGTACTTC.

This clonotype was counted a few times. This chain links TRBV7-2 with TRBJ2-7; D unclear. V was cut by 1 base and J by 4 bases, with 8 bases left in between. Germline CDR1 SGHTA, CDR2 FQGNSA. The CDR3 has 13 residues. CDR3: CASSLGLQYEQYF. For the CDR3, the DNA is TGTGCCAGCAGCTTAGGGCTGCAGTACGAGCAGTACTTC.

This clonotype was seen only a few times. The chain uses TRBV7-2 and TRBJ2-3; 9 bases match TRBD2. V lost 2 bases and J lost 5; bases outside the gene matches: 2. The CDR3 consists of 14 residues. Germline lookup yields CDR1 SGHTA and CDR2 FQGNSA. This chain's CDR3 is CASSLRTSEDTQYF. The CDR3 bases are TGTGCCAGCAGCTTAAGGACTAGCGAAGATACGCAGTATTTT.

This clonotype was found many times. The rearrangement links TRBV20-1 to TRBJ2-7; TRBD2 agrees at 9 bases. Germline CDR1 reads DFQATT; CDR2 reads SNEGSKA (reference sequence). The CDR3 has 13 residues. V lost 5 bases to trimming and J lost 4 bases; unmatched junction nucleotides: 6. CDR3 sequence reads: CSAYSGSAYEQYF. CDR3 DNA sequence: TGCAGTGCTTATAGCGGGAGTGCTTACGAGCAGTACTTC.

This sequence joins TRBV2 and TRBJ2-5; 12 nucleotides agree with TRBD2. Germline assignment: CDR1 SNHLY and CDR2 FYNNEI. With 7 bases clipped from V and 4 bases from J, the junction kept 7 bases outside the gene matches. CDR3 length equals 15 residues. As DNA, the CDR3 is TGTGCCAGCACTGGCCCTAGCGGGGGGGGAGAGACCCAGTACTTC. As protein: CASTGPSGGGETQYF.

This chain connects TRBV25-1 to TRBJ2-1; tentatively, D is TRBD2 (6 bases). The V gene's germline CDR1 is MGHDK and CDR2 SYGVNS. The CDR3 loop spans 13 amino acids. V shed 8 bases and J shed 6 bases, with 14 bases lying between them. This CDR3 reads CASALGGGNEQFF. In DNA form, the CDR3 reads TGTGCCAGCGCCTTGGGGGGAGGCAATGAGCAGTTCTTC. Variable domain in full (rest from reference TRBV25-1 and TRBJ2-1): EADIYQTPRYLVIGTGKKITLECSQTMGHDKMYWYQQDPGMELHLIHYSYGVNSTEKGDLSSESTVSRIRTEHFPLTLESARPSHTSQYLCASALGGGNEQFFGPGTRLTVL.

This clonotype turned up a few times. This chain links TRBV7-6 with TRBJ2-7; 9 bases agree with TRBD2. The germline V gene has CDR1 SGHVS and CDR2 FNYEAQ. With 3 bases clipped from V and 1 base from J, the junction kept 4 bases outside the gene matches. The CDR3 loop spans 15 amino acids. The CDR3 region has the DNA TGTGCCAGCAGCTTTCTAAGCGGGGGGTCCTACGAGCAGTACTTC. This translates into CASSFLSGGSYEQYF.

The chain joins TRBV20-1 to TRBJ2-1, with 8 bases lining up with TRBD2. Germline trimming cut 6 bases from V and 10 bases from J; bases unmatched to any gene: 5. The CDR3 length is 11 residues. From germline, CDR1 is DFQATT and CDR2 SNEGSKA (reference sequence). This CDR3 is CSAQRGREQFF. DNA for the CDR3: TGCAGTGCCCAGCGGGGGCGGGAGCAGTTCTTC.

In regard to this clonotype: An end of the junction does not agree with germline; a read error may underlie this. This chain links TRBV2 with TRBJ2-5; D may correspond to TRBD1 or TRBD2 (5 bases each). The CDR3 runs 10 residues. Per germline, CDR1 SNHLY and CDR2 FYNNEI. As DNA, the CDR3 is TGTGCCAGCAGTGAGGGGCGGGCCGTCTTC. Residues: CASSEGRAVF.

The CDR3 DNA is TGTGCCAGCAGCTTAGATTGGAGACCCCTCCACTTT. It codes for CASSLDWRPLHF. The rearrangement links TRBV11-2 to TRBJ1-6; the D is unclear. Germline V gives CDR1 SGHAT, CDR2 FQNNGV. This CDR3 has 12 amino acids. V was shortened by 0 bases and J by 12 bases, with 6 bases between the two germline ends.

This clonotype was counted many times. The CDR3, as DNA: TGTGCCAGCAGCTTGCGGGCATACAATGAGCAGTTCTTC. Its protein is CASSLRAYNEQFF. The rearrangement links TRBV9 to TRBJ2-1; D may be TRBD2 (5 bases). V dropped 4 bases and J dropped 4 bases, with 9 bases sitting between them. This CDR3 contains 13 residues. Germline CDR1 SGDLS, CDR2 YYNGEE.

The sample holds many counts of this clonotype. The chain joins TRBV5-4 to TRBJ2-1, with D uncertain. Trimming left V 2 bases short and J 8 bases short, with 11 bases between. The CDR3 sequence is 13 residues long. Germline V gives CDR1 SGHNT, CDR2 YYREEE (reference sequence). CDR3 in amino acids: CASSFRGPYEQFF. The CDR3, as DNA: TGTGCCAGCAGCTTTAGAGGTCCCTATGAGCAGTTCTTC. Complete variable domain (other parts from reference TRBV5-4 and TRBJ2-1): ETGVTQSPTHLIKTRGQQVTLRCSSQSGHNTVSWYQQALGQGPQFIFQYYREEENGRGNFPPRFSGLQFPNYSSELNVNALELDDSALYLCASSFRGPYEQFFGPGTRLTVL.

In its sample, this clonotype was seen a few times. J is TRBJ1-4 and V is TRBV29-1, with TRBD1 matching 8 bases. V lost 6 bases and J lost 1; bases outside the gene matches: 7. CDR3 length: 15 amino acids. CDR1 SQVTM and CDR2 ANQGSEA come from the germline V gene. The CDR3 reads CSVGQGLGTNEKLFF. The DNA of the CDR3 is TGCAGCGTCGGACAGGGTCTGGGAACTAATGAAAAACTGTTTTTT.

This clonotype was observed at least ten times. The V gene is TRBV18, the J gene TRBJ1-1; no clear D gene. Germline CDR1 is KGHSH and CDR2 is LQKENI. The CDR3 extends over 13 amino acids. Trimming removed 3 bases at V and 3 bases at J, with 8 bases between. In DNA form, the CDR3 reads TGTGCCAGCTCACCCTCGCAGGACACTGAAGCTTTCTTT. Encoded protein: CASSPSQDTEAFF.

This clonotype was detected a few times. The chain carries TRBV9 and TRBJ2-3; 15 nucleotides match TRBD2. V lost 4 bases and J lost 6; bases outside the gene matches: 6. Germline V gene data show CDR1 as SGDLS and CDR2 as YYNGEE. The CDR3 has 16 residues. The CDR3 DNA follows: TGTGCCAGCAGCCCCCGGACTAGCGGGGGGGTCGATACGCAGTATTTT. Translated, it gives CASSPRTSGGVDTQYF.

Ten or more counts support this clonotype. As DNA, the CDR3 is TGTGCCAGCAGCCAAAGCGGGAGCTCCTACGAGCAGTACTTC. Translation: CASSQSGSSYEQYF. The chain has TRBV7-2 and TRBJ2-7; 8 nucleotides match TRBD2. The V segment lost 5 bases and the J segment 0 bases; nucleotides outside the gene matches: 3. This CDR3 region has 14 residues. CDR1 is SGHTA and CDR2 is FQGNSA in the germline V gene.

The CDR3 region is CASSHRGKAFEQFF. In nucleotides, the CDR3 is TGTGCCAGCAGCCACAGGGGAAAGGCGTTTGAGCAGTTCTTC. The V call is TRBV2, the J call TRBJ2-1; 7 nucleotides match TRBD1. Losses at the gene ends were 6 bases for V and 9 bases for J; bases not matched to a gene: 11. Germline V lookup: CDR1 SNHLY, CDR2 FYNNEI. This CDR3 is built from 14 residues. Complete variable domain (other parts from reference TRBV2 and TRBJ2-1): EPEVTQTPSHQVTQMGQEVILRCVPISNHLYFYWYRQILGQKVEFLVSFYNNEISEKSEIFDDQFSVERPDGSNFTLKIRSTKLEDSAMYFCASSHRGKAFEQFFGPGTRLTVL.

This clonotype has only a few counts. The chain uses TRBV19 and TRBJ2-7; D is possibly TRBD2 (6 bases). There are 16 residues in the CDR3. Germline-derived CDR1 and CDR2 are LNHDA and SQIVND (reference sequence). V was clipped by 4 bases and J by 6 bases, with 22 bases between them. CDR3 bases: TGTGCCAGTAGTACCGGGACTCTCGGAGGGTTACGCGAGCAGTACTTC. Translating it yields CASSTGTLGGLREQYF.

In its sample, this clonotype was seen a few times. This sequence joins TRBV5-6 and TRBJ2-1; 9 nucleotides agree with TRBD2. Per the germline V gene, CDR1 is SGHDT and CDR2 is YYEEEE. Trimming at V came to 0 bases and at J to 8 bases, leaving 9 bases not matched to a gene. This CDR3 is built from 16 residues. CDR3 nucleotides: TGTGCCAGCAGCTTGGGCGGCGGGAGGGCCGGCTATGAGCAGTTCTTC. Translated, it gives CASSLGGGRAGYEQFF.

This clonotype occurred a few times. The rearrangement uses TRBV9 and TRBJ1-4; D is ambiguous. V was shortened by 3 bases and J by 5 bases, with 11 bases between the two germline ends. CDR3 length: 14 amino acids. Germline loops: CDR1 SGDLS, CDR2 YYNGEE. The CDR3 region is CASSEGGWNEKLFF. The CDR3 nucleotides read TGTGCCAGCAGCGAGGGAGGATGGAATGAAAAACTGTTTTTT.

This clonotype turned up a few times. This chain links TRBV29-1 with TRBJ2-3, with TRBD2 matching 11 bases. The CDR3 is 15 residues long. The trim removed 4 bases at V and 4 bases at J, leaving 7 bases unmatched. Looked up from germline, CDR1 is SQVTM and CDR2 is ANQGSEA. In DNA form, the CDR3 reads TGCAGCGTTGGTACTAGCGGGAGCTATTCAGATACGCAGTATTTT. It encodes CSVGTSGSYSDTQYF.

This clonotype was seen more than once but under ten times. CDR3 amino acids: CSVRGAGTDTQYF. In nucleotides, the CDR3 is TGCAGCGTTAGGGGGGCCGGCACAGATACGCAGTATTTT. The chain links TRBV29-1 to TRBJ2-3, with D perhaps given as TRBD1 or TRBD2 (6 bases each). This CDR3 comprises 13 residues. Germline-derived CDR1 and CDR2 are SQVTM and ANQGSEA. Trimming cost V 5 bases and J 1 base, with 10 bases left between them.

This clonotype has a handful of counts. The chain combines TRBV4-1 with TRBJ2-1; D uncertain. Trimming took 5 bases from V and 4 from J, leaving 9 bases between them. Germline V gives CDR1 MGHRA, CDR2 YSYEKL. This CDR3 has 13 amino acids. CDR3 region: CASSNPAYNEQFF. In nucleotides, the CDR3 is TGCGCCAGCAGCAACCCGGCGTACAATGAGCAGTTCTTC.

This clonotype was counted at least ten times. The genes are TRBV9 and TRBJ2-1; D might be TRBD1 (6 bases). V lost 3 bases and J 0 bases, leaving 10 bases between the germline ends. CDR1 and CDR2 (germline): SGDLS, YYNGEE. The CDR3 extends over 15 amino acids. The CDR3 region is CASSEQGVSYNEQFF. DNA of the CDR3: TGTGCCAGCAGCGAACAGGGTGTCTCCTACAATGAGCAGTTCTTC.

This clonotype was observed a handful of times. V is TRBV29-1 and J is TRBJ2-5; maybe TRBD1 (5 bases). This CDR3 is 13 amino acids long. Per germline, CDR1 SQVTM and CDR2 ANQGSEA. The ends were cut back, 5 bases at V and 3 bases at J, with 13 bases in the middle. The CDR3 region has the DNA TGCAGCGTTTCCAGGGTTAGGGAAGAGACCCAGTACTTC. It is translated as CSVSRVREETQYF.